This T cell receptor (beta chain) was sequenced during a study of PD-1 blockade in classical Hodgkin lymphoma. In the study overall: Intravenous delivery of nivolumab at 3 mg/kg to patients occurred every 2 weeks.

The assay was immunoSEQ multiplex PCR, and TCRdb's table has in-frame clones only and misses some. The sample holds under 100,000 clones, 92% seen once. All patients relapsed after autologous stem cell transplantation, and brentuximab vedotin exposure varied. The CDR3 is 13 amino acids. V shed 8 bases, J shed 5 bases, and the junction held 4 bases outside the gene matches. CDR1 is LNHNV, CDR2 YYDKDF, per germline (reference sequence). Study outcomes and limitations: Newly diagnosed patients reportedly had lower baseline TCR diversity than healthy donors.

As regards this clone: Antigen: not known.

The source of this sequence is a human donor with classical Hodgkin lymphoma. The chain links TRBV15 to TRBJ2-1, with 9 bases identical to TRBD2. The sequencing used peripheral blood mononuclear cells (PBMCs), collected before the second cycle of nivolumab. The CDR3 DNA reads as TGTGCCACCTCCCGACTAGCGGACAATGAGCAGTTCTTC. Protein sequence: CATSRLADNEQFF.